Below, 32 T cell receptor beta chains from the same sample are listed, as sequenced in a study of T cells after yellow fever vaccination. TCRdb used MiXCR to reprocess the 5' RACE reads, holding one entry per CDR3 protein. The sample contains hundreds of thousands of distinct CDR3 sequences, roughly 9.4% of which appear only once. The material sequenced was PBMCs, taken on the day of the first yellow fever vaccination. These receptors were obtained from a man between 18 and 29 years old who received the YFV17D yellow fever vaccine.

This chain joins TRBV5-1 and TRBJ1-2; perhaps TRBD1 as D (5 bases). This CDR3 comprises 14 residues. Germline V CDR1 and CDR2: SGHRS, YFSETQ. Between the trimmed V and J ends, which lost 2 bases and 4 bases, there was a span of 12 bases. The CDR3 loop is CASSFDGTTYGYTF. CDR3 DNA sequence: TGCGCCAGCAGCTTTGATGGGACGACCTATGGCTACACCTTC. Variable domain in full (rest from reference TRBV5-1 and TRBJ1-2): KAGVTQTPRYLIKTRGQQVTLSCSPISGHRSVSWYQQTPGQGLQFLFEYFSETQRNKGNFPGRFSGRQFSNSRSEMNVSTLELGDSALYLCASSFDGTTYGYTFGSGTRLTVV.

CDR3 coding DNA: TGTGCCATCAGTGAGGGACAGGGGCCCGCAGGTACGCAGTATTTT. Protein product: CAISEGQGPAGTQYF. The rearrangement joins TRBV10-3 to TRBJ2-3; 9 nucleotides match TRBD1. V dropped 2 bases and J dropped 8; count of bases not matched to a gene: 8. The CDR3 sequence is 15 residues long. Germline V gene lookup returns CDR1 ENHRY and CDR2 SYGVKD.

This clonotype was observed a few times. The J gene is TRBJ2-3, the V gene TRBV4-3; D is uncertain. V dropped 4 bases and J dropped 0 bases, with 11 bases sitting between them. CDR1 is LGHNA, CDR2 YSLEER, per germline. The CDR3 totals 15 residues. The CDR3: CASSRDDSSTDTQYF. In DNA, the CDR3 is TGCGCCAGCAGCCGCGACGACTCTAGCACAGATACGCAGTATTTT.

The chain joins TRBV9 to TRBJ2-1; 10 bases agree with TRBD2. This CDR3 region has 17 residues. Trimming removed 0 bases from V and 6 bases from J; junction bases left unmatched: 9. Germline V lookup: CDR1 SGDLS, CDR2 YYNGEE. The CDR3 DNA reads as TGTGCCAGCAGCGTAGGGGTCGCTAGCGGGGGAGGCAATGAGCAGTTCTTC. It codes for CASSVGVASGGGNEQFF. Together with reference TRBV9 and TRBJ2-1, the CDR3 gives the full variable domain: DSGVTQTPKHLITATGQRVTLRCSPRSGDLSVYWYQQSLDQGLQFLIQYYNGEERAKGNILERFSAQQFPDLHSELNLSSLELGDSALYFCASSVGVASGGGNEQFFGPGTRLTVL.

This clonotype was counted a few times. This chain connects TRBV6-5 to TRBJ2-5; 7 bases match TRBD2. The germline V gene encodes CDR1 MNHEY and CDR2 SVGAGI. The ends lost 0 bases at V and 0 bases at J; junction bases unmatched: 7. The CDR3 runs 17 residues. For the CDR3, the DNA is TGTGCCAGCAGTTACTCGGTCTCTAGCGGAAACCAAGAGACCCAGTACTTC. Translating gives CASSYSVSSGNQETQYF.

In DNA, the CDR3 is TGTGCCAGCAGACGACAGGGTAGGATAATCACCGGGGAGCTGTTTTTT. Translation: CASRRQGRIITGELFF. The chain joins TRBV28 to TRBJ2-2; 7 bases line up with TRBD1. The CDR3 is 16 amino acids. Germline V gene lookup returns CDR1 MDHEN and CDR2 SYDVKM. V was pared by 6 bases and J by 4 bases, with 11 bases of the junction left unmatched.

This chain links TRBV6-1 with TRBJ2-3, with D maybe TRBD1 (5 bases). This CDR3 has 14 residues. Germline CDR1 MNHNS, CDR2 SASEGT. V was cut by 11 bases and J by 6 bases, with 21 bases left in between. Here the CDR3 DNA reads TGTGCCGGGTCCGGGCTGGGGCGGCAGGATACGCAGTATTTT. Protein: CAGSGLGRQDTQYF.

The chain joins TRBV7-2 to TRBJ2-5, with TRBD2 identical over 7 bases. V gave up 1 base and J gave up 7 bases; unmatched junction bases: 3. CDR1 and CDR2 from the germline V gene are SGHTA and FQGNSA. CDR3 length: 13 amino acids. The CDR3, as DNA: TGTGCCAGCAGCTTAGGCCCGGGAGGGACCCAGTACTTC. Translating it yields CASSLGPGGTQYF.

V gene TRBV5-1 combines with J gene TRBJ2-7; D not certain. The length of the CDR3 is 14 residues. Trimming stripped 0 bases from V and 0 bases from J, with 7 bases between. CDR1 and CDR2 from the germline V gene are SGHRS and YFSETQ. In DNA form, the CDR3 reads TGCGCCAGCAGCTTGGTTATAGCCTCCTACGAGCAGTACTTC. This translates into CASSLVIASYEQYF.

The chain is built from TRBV6-2 or TRBV6-3 and TRBJ1-1; perhaps TRBD1 as D (6 bases). CDR3 length equals 13 residues. Trimming removed 8 bases at V and 3 bases at J, with 13 bases between. In germline, CDR1 is MNHEY, CDR2 SVGEGT. CDR3 loop: CASRNRVDTEAFF. The CDR3 DNA follows: TGTGCCAGCCGGAACAGGGTAGACACTGAAGCTTTCTTT.

The chain links TRBV29-1 to TRBJ2-1; weak D call: TRBD2 (5 bases). The germline gives CDR1 SQVTM, CDR2 ANQGSEA. V was clipped by 4 bases and J by 0 bases, with 13 bases between them. The CDR3 spans 15 residues. The CDR3 region has the DNA TGCAGCGTTGTGGAGCGGCACCGCTCCTACAATGAGCAGTTCTTC. It encodes CSVVERHRSYNEQFF.

The chain recombines TRBV4-1 with TRBJ1-3, with a tentative D call TRBD1 (5 bases). This CDR3 is 16 amino acids long. CDR1 is MGHRA, CDR2 YSYEKL, per germline. V lost 2 bases to trimming and J lost 4 bases, with 15 bases between them. This CDR3 reads CASSQRSQAGGNTIYF. The CDR3 DNA reads as TGCGCCAGCAGCCAAAGGTCACAGGCTGGCGGAAACACCATATATTTT.

The rearrangement links TRBV19 to TRBJ2-1; TRBD1 aligns across 8 bases. CDR1 LNHDA and CDR2 SQIVND come from the germline V gene (reference sequence). The CDR3 is 15 residues long. Unmatched junction bases numbered 13, after V lost 7 bases and J lost 8 bases. The CDR3 bases are TGTGCCAGTATTACGGACAGGGCGGGTCAAGATGAGCAGTTCTTC. This codes for CASITDRAGQDEQFF.

This chain joins TRBV7-2 and TRBJ2-5; 9 bases fit TRBD1. The junction had 4 bases not matched to a gene; V was cut back by 3 bases and J by 5 bases. Per germline, CDR1 SGHTA and CDR2 FQGNSA. The length of the CDR3 is 14 residues. This CDR3 reads CASSFYRGLETQYF. CDR3 DNA sequence: TGTGCCAGCAGCTTCTACAGGGGGCTGGAGACCCAGTACTTC.

V and J are TRBV5-1 and TRBJ2-3; tentative D call: TRBD2 (6 bases). The germline V and J ends were trimmed by 5 bases and 6 bases, with 25 bases remaining between them. CDR3 length equals 17 residues. Germline CDR1 reads SGHRS; CDR2 reads YFSETQ. CDR3 sequence (DNA): TGCGCCAGCAGTCAACCTCGGGTAGCGGACCAAGGGGATACGCAGTATTTT. Its protein product is CASSQPRVADQGDTQYF.

Only a few counts were recorded for this clonotype. The chain combines TRBV18 with TRBJ2-5, with D perhaps TRBD1 or TRBD2 (5 bases each). CDR1 and CDR2 from the germline V gene are KGHSH and LQKENI. V was cut by 4 bases and J by 3 bases, with 9 bases left in between. This CDR3 has 13 residues. The CDR3 reads CASSQGSEETQYF. In DNA, the CDR3 is TGTGCCAGCTCACAGGGGAGCGAAGAGACCCAGTACTTC.

The chain has TRBV25-1 and TRBJ1-6; D may be TRBD1 (6 bases). CDR1 and CDR2 from the germline V gene are MGHDK and SYGVNS. Trimming left V 5 bases short and J 6 bases short, with 11 bases between. The CDR3 extends over 14 amino acids. The CDR3 nucleotides are TGTGCCAGCAGTCTGACAGGCTTTAATTCACCCCTCCACTTT. This gives the protein CASSLTGFNSPLHF.

This clonotype came up many times. V gene TRBV12-3 or TRBV12-4 combines with J gene TRBJ1-1; D ambiguous. The CDR3 covers 13 residues. The V and J ends lost 0 bases and 7 bases respectively, with 9 bases between them. The CDR3 nucleotides read TGTGCCAGCAGTTTAGCGCTTAGTCGTGAAGCTTTCTTT. This codes for CASSLALSREAFF.

This clonotype was seen a handful of times. The V gene is TRBV11-2, the J gene TRBJ2-1; tentative D call: TRBD2 (6 bases). Per germline, CDR1 SGHAT and CDR2 FQNNGV. The ends were cut back, 1 base at V and 8 bases at J, with 18 bases in the middle. This CDR3 has 16 residues. The CDR3 sequence is CASSLVPGSGVDEQFF. Here the CDR3 DNA reads TGTGCCAGCAGCTTAGTTCCTGGATCGGGAGTGGATGAGCAGTTCTTC.

This clonotype has at least ten counts. The rearrangement uses TRBV5-1 and TRBJ1-1; 8 nucleotides agree with TRBD1. Germline lookup yields CDR1 SGHRS and CDR2 YFSETQ. The J segment lost 2 bases and the V segment lost 2 bases, leaving 14 bases of the junction unmatched. CDR3 length: 18 residues. CDR3 in DNA: TGCGCCAGCAGCTTCCAGACAGGGGTAGCCTTTTCAAACACTGAAGCTTTCTTT. Residues: CASSFQTGVAFSNTEAFF.

This clonotype was counted between two and nine times. The chain employs TRBV5-1 and TRBJ2-7; TRBD1 aligns across 9 bases. CDR1 is SGHRS and CDR2 is YFSETQ in the germline V gene. The J segment lost 5 bases and the V segment lost 4 bases, leaving 7 bases of the junction unmatched. The CDR3 has 14 amino acids. The CDR3 bases are TGCGCCAGCAGCCCGAGGACAGGGGAAGACGAGCAGTACGTC. Translated, it gives CASSPRTGEDEQYV.

This rearrangement joins TRBV20-1 to TRBJ2-7; 10 bases map to TRBD1. CDR1 is DFQATT, CDR2 SNEGSKA, per germline (reference sequence). CDR3 length: 14 amino acids. V dropped 3 bases and J dropped 4; count of bases not matched to a gene: 6. CDR3 in amino acids: CSASGQGGIYEQYV. The CDR3 region has the DNA TGCAGTGCTAGTGGACAGGGGGGGATATACGAGCAGTACGTC.

The chain combines TRBV28 with TRBJ1-1; D is ambiguous. Trimming left V 1 base short and J 5 bases short, with 8 bases between. The CDR3 runs 13 residues. Looked up from germline, CDR1 is MDHEN and CDR2 is SYDVKM. DNA of the CDR3: TGTGCCAGCAGTTTATTCGGGAAGACTGAAGCTTTCTTT. This sequence encodes CASSLFGKTEAFF.

In nucleotides, the CDR3 is TGTGCCAGCAGCCAAGACCCCGCCCTCTCTGGAAACACCATATATTTT. Translated: CASSQDPALSGNTIYF. The V gene is TRBV3-1, the J gene TRBJ1-3; D not certain. The CDR3 is 16 amino acids. V lost 0 bases and J 0 bases, leaving 9 bases between the germline ends. CDR1 and CDR2 from the germline V gene are LGHDT and YNNKEL (reference sequence). The full variable domain, completed using reference TRBV3-1 and TRBJ1-3, is DTAVSQTPKYLVTQMGNDKSIKCEQNLGHDTMYWYKQDSKKFLKIMFSYNNKELIINETVPNRFSPKSPDKAHLNLHINSLELGDSAVYFCASSQDPALSGNTIYFGEGSWLTVV.

This clonotype was counted ten times or more. V and J are TRBV5-1 and TRBJ1-1; weak D call: TRBD1 (5 bases). The germline CDR1 and CDR2 sequences are SGHRS and YFSETQ. V was trimmed by 4 bases and J by 4 bases, leaving 11 bases between them. The length of the CDR3 is 13 residues. CDR3 protein: CASSRVGRTEAFF. For the CDR3, the DNA is TGCGCCAGCAGCCGAGTGGGGCGCACTGAAGCTTTCTTT.

The V and J genes are TRBV4-3 and TRBJ2-7, with no clear D. The CDR3 runs 17 residues. Trimming stripped 0 bases from V and 6 bases from J, with 21 bases between. Germline lookup yields CDR1 LGHNA and CDR2 YSLEER. Written as DNA, the CDR3 is TGCGCCAGCAGCCAAGATTTTGTACGGCAGCCTGGCTCCGAGCAGTACTTC. Protein product: CASSQDFVRQPGSEQYF.

The gene calls are TRBV20-1 and TRBJ2-3; 7 positions agree with TRBD1. The CDR3 spans 14 residues. Germline CDR1 DFQATT, CDR2 SNEGSKA (reference sequence). V lost 3 bases and J lost 1; bases outside the gene matches: 4. CDR3 coding DNA: TGCAGTGCTAGTCGGCAGGGGGGCACAGATACGCAGTATTTT. Protein sequence: CSASRQGGTDTQYF.

This clonotype was seen repeatedly, ten times or more. The V gene is TRBV18, the J gene TRBJ2-1; D gene unclear. CDR1 is KGHSH and CDR2 is LQKENI in the germline V gene. V lost 1 base and J 3 bases, leaving 7 bases between the germline ends. This CDR3 is 14 amino acids long. DNA for the CDR3: TGTGCCAGCTCACCACAGAACAGCTACAATGAGCAGTTCTTC. Protein product: CASSPQNSYNEQFF.

The CDR3 here is CSARGQGGETQYF. CDR3 bases: TGCAGTGCTAGAGGACAGGGGGGGGAGACCCAGTACTTC. This chain connects TRBV20-1 to TRBJ2-5, with TRBD1 identical over 9 bases. This CDR3 has 13 amino acids. The V gene end was trimmed by 1 base and the J gene end by 5 bases; junction bases not matched to a gene: 2. CDR1 and CDR2 from the germline V gene are DFQATT and SNEGSKA (reference sequence).

The gene calls are TRBV9 and TRBJ2-3; 8 bases are shared with TRBD2. The CDR3 spans 16 residues. The V gene end was trimmed by 0 bases and the J gene end by 2 bases; junction bases not matched to a gene: 5. The germline gives CDR1 SGDLS, CDR2 YYNGEE. The CDR3: CASSVAGAGVTDTQYF. CDR3 DNA: TGTGCCAGCAGCGTAGCTGGAGCGGGGGTCACAGATACGCAGTATTTT.

The V and J genes are TRBV10-3 and TRBJ2-3; D is perhaps TRBD1 or TRBD2 (5 bases each). Germline CDR1 ENHRY, CDR2 SYGVKD. Trimming took off 10 bases at V and 2 bases at J, with 19 bases between the two ends. CDR3 length: 15 amino acids. The CDR3 loop reads CATKTHGGSTDTQYF. CDR3 nucleotide sequence: TGTGCCACAAAAACCCATGGGGGTTCCACAGATACGCAGTATTTT.

The V and J genes are TRBV4-2 and TRBJ2-5, with D perhaps TRBD1 (6 bases). The germline V and J ends were trimmed by 4 bases and 2 bases, with 14 bases remaining between them. Germline CDR1 reads LGHNA; CDR2 reads YNFKEQ. The CDR3 has 15 amino acids. The CDR3: CASSREHRVQETQYF. CDR3 bases: TGTGCCAGCAGCCGAGAACACAGGGTACAAGAGACCCAGTACTTC.